This T cell receptor (beta chain) was recorded in a study of vaccination and CD4 T cells after COVID-19. Looking at the study overall: Once diagnosed, patients had post-COVID samples drawn a median roughly 100 days later (range 35 to 161). The stimulus for the cells was overlapping spike peptides derived from SARS-CoV-2, HCoV-NL63, HCoV-OC43 and HCoV-229E.

The study sequenced cultured CD4+ T cell DNA using the Oncomine TCR Beta short-read assay. TCRdb passed the PCR reads through MiXCR, listing each CDR3 protein once. The data contain almost 20,000 distinct CDR3 sequences, about 40% of them singletons. Of note for this clonotype: As yet, its antigen is unknown.

This CDR3 has 16 amino acids. Germline lookup yields CDR1 SGHAT and CDR2 FQDESV (reference sequence). Trimming shortened V by 2 bases and J by 1 base, and 15 bases separated the two germline ends. Stated treatment: approximately nine-day PBMC culture with coronavirus spike peptide pools or control peptides (ViraFEST assay). TCRs were sequenced by ViraFEST after antigen-specific T cells had been expanded with peptide pools. Scientists separated out CD4+ T cells through negative selection following 10 days in culture. The receptor was isolated from a human donor who received a COVID-19 vaccine. The starting material was CD4+ T cells from blood, cultured in vitro, obtained before SARS-CoV-2 vaccination. The chain couples TRBV11-1 to TRBJ2-7; D is uncertain. CDR3 sequence: CASSLSKDSQSYEQYF. The CDR3 DNA reads TGTGCCAGCAGCTTAAGCAAGGATTCACAGTCCTACGAGCAGTACTTC.